The source of this T cell receptor (beta chain) is a study of T cell clones after liver transplantation (dated by TCRdb to the late 2010s). Concerning the study at large: The samples were obtained from ITN030ST, a randomized trial that attempted immunosuppression withdrawal within 2 years after liver transplantation. Three of the eight recipients were HCV-positive; the others were transplanted for non-autoimmune, non-viral indications. No induction therapy was given to the subjects, and standard immunosuppression was administered until randomization at 12-24 months post-transplant. As an antigen-independent comparator for the donor-reactive sequences, third party-reactive TCRbeta sequences from pre-transplant MLRs were identified as well. Of the 8 liver transplant recipients making up the studied cohort, 3 were classified as tolerant and 5 as non-tolerant. Donor-reactive T cell clones were identified by TCRbeta sequencing following a pre-transplant mixed lymphocyte reaction and were subsequently tracked in post-transplant blood. Blood samples were collected pre-transplant, pre-randomization before withdrawal, and post-randomization after either full withdrawal or failed withdrawal. To count as tolerant, a recipient had to stay completely off immunosuppression for at least one year without liver enzymes climbing beyond twice the upper limit of normal. Study-wide conclusions, independent of this receptor: Donor-reactive sequences declined more than third party-reactive ones, suggesting partial antigen-specific deletion unrelated to withdrawal success. In two subjects, low numbers of available donor cells limited the measurable donor-reactive repertoire. Because allograft tissue specimens were not available, migration of donor-reactive T cells into the graft, rather than deletion, may have occurred. A significant post-transplant decrease in circulating donor-reactive CD4 TCRbeta sequences was observed in most of the 8 subjects, irrespective of tolerance or HCV status. After accounting for repertoire turnover, donor-reactive detection was significantly reduced in 7 of 8 subjects for CD4 and 8 of 8 for CD8. Because of small, heterogeneous patient numbers and non-standardized post-transplant time points, the conclusions were only preliminary.

Using immunoSEQ, frozen genomic DNA was subjected to high-throughput TCRbeta CDR3 sequencing, a process that included PCR amplification, mapping, bias correction and internal controls. On the study's bioinformatics: Only productive rearrangements were retained, with each unique TCRbeta sequence defined by its CDR3 nucleotide sequence together with its V and J gene. For classification of a sequence as donor-reactive, at least 5-fold expansion in CFSE-low cells relative to unstimulated pre-transplant cells and a frequency of at least 0.01% were required. Minimum frequency thresholds were set for each subject on the basis of the unstimulated sample with the lowest template count, so that a detection power of at least 90% was ensured. Jensen-Shannon divergence between the top 1000 TCRbeta sequences post- versus pre-transplant served as the measure of repertoire turnover. Two-sided Fisher's exact tests were used to test for changes in how often donor-reactive sequences were detected. The source is immuneACCESS, and TCRdb retained only in-frame sequences with V and J called. Part of the clones is not carried over; for the studies checked, unresolved V genes explain less than half of this, and the remainder is unexplained. The D gene and trimming were derived from the DNA, and the V and J assignments and clone size from that table. The sample contains some 120,000 clones, roughly nine tenths of them found a single time. 0.83% of the sample is taken by the ten largest.

Unstimulated PBMCs, after thawing, were stained for CD3, CD4 and CD8 and then FACS-sorted into CD3+CD4+ and CD3+CD8+ populations. Each of the 8 studied subjects was randomized to immunosuppression withdrawal. The Qiagen DNeasy Blood and Tissue Kit was used for genomic DNA isolation. This clone is a singleton in its sample. Its antigen is currently not known. Base qualities are not at hand, and no much larger clone is one base apart. Via the germline V gene (reference sequence), CDR1 is MNHNY and CDR2 SVGAGI. The CDR3 covers 14 residues, taking in both the cysteine and the phenylalanine. This entry keeps only the CDR3 DNA: 42 bases, framed from base 1. The V and J ends are trimmed by 2 bases and 4 bases, leaving 9 bases between them.

The chain is made from TRBV6-6 and TRBJ1-5; TRBD1 could be the D gene, as 6 bases match. The sample was CD4+ T cells from blood, taken 12 months after liver transplant. The TCR comes from a human patient who received a liver transplant. Donor T cells from the graft may be present among the T cells after a transplant. The CDR3 region has the sequence CASSYPTGNQPQHF. The sequence in DNA is TGTGCCAGCAGTTACCCGACAGGTAATCAGCCCCAGCATTTT.